The source of this TCR beta chain is a study of cytomegalovirus exposure and HLA in healthy donors. Study as a whole: An early release of data contained about 85 million unique TCRs, which came from HLA-typed donors. Within the Caucasian-associated ancestry cluster were roughly 82% of the roughly 430 genotyped donors.

This clone was seen only once. No antigen is known for it. Points from the study as a whole: Most TCR sequences were rare, but some public TCRs occurred in many donors.

The PCR made use of 60 Vbeta and 13 Jbeta primers. Method: immunoSEQ multiplex PCR; TCRdb's copy keeps in-frame clones and lacks some. The sample lists under 200,000 clones; 60% to 85% were seen once. The CDR3 has 16 residues. The V gene's germline CDR1 is SNHLY and CDR2 FYNNEI. V shed 8 bases and J shed 3 bases, with 19 bases lying between them. This TCR came from a woman in her 30s in good health and CMV-seronegative. The sample comprised PBMCs. The V and J genes are TRBV2 and TRBJ1-4, with D possibly matching TRBD1 (6 bases). CDR3 sequence reads: CASSRGGATANEKLFF. CDR3 nucleotides: TGTGCCAGCTCAAGGGGGGGGGCGACGGCTAATGAAAAACTGTTTTTT.